The 20 T cell receptor beta chains reported below all come from one sample, sequenced in a study of OX40 agonist ivuxolimab in advanced cancers. This table comes from immunoSEQ multiplex PCR, and its TCRdb copy is limited to in-frame clones, with some not included. The table lists fewer than 65,000 clones, roughly 92% of them singletons. The sequencing here drew on CD4+ or CD8+ T cells sorted from blood, taken in a trial of the OX40 agonist ivuxolimab. The source of these receptors is an adult with an advanced solid tumor such as melanoma, head and neck, liver or kidney cancer.

The chain is built from TRBV7-2 and TRBJ1-2; 12 bases map to TRBD1. From germline, CDR1 is SGHTA and CDR2 FQGNSA. The CDR3 is 16 amino acids. V lost 1 base, J lost 6 bases, and 6 bases stayed unmatched. CDR3 nucleotides: TGTGCCAGCAGCTTAGGGTCCGGGACAGGGGGCAATGGCTACACCTTC. Protein product: CASSLGSGTGGNGYTF.

The CDR3 bases are TGTGCCAGCAGCTCCACAGGGGTCTCCTCATCCTATGGCTACACCTTC. Translation gives CASSSTGVSSSYGYTF. The chain has TRBV7-9 and TRBJ1-2; 7 bases fit TRBD1. This CDR3 spans 16 amino acids. J was trimmed by 4 bases and V by 4 bases; bases with no gene match: 12. The germline V gene has CDR1 SEHNR and CDR2 FQNEAQ (reference sequence).

The chain uses TRBV9 and TRBJ1-1, with a weak D call TRBD1 (5 bases). The CDR3 length is 13 residues. CDR1 and CDR2 (germline): SGDLS, YYNGEE. Deletions cut 2 bases from V and 3 bases from J, with 8 bases between. As DNA, the CDR3 is TGTGCCAGCAGCGTCGGGACCCACACTGAAGCTTTCTTT. It encodes CASSVGTHTEAFF.

This rearrangement joins TRBV27 to TRBJ2-1, with 12 nucleotides matching TRBD2. Germline V gives CDR1 MNHEY, CDR2 SMNVEV (reference sequence). Trimming removed 1 base from V and 7 bases from J; junction bases left unmatched: 5. CDR3 length: 16 amino acids. The CDR3 DNA reads as TGTGCCAGCAGTTTATATTCTAGCGGGGGGGCAAATGAGCAGTTCTTC. It yields the protein CASSLYSSGGANEQFF.

V and J are TRBV27 and TRBJ2-1; maybe TRBD2 (5 bases). V shed 3 bases and J shed 4 bases, with 16 bases lying between them. The CDR3 totals 16 residues. Germline loops: CDR1 MNHEY, CDR2 SMNVEV (reference sequence). The CDR3 region is CASSLLATNPYNEQFF. As DNA, the CDR3 is TGTGCCAGCAGTTTGTTGGCGACTAACCCATACAATGAGCAGTTCTTC.

This clone occurred once. The chain has TRBV5-1 and TRBJ2-2; D is unresolved. Trimming pared 0 bases from V and 2 bases from J, leaving 14 bases between. The V gene's germline CDR1 is SGHRS and CDR2 YFSETQ. There are 17 residues in the CDR3. CDR3 DNA sequence: TGCGCCAGCAGCTTGGAATTGAGAGGATTAAACACCGGGGAGCTGTTTTTT. Translating it yields CASSLELRGLNTGELFF.

The chain uses TRBV7-9 and TRBJ2-3, with 8 bases identical to TRBD2. Germline V gene lookup returns CDR1 SEHNR and CDR2 FQNEAQ (reference sequence). CDR3 length: 15 amino acids. V lost 1 base to trimming and J lost 1 base; unmatched junction nucleotides: 1. CDR3 DNA: TGTGCCAGCAGCTTAGTGCGGGGGGGCACAGATACGCAGTATTTT. This translates into CASSLVRGGTDTQYF.

J is TRBJ2-1 and V is TRBV4-2; 7 nucleotides line up with TRBD2. J gave up 9 bases and V 1 base, and 9 bases lay outside the gene matches. The CDR3 length is 15 residues. Looked up from germline, CDR1 is LGHNA and CDR2 is YNFKEQ. This chain's CDR3 is CASSQAGEGRTEQFF. The CDR3 DNA reads as TGTGCCAGCAGCCAAGCGGGGGAGGGTCGAACTGAGCAGTTCTTC.

This rearrangement joins TRBV6-1 to TRBJ1-6; the D is unclear. The germline CDR1 and CDR2 sequences are MNHNS and SASEGT. Deletions cut 8 bases from V and 7 bases from J, with 9 bases between. This CDR3 is built from 12 residues. The CDR3 sequence is CASSNGNSPLHF. For the CDR3, the DNA is TGTGCCAGCTCTAACGGGAATTCACCCCTCCACTTT.

V and J are TRBV6-1 and TRBJ2-7, with 9 nucleotides matching TRBD1. Germline V lookup: CDR1 MNHNS, CDR2 SASEGT. This CDR3 comprises 13 residues. J gave up 6 bases and V 11 bases, and 11 bases lay outside the gene matches. CDR3 sequence: CASKDRGFLEQYF. The CDR3 DNA follows: TGTGCCTCAAAGGACAGGGGATTTCTCGAGCAGTACTTC.

Turning to this clone: Its ends do not fully match the called genes, so a read error is possible. The chain has TRBV9 and TRBJ1-2; D might be TRBD1 (5 bases). Germline V gene sequence: CDR1 SGDLS, CDR2 YYNGEE. There are 12 residues in the CDR3. The CDR3 reads CASSDEWGRLFF. The CDR3 DNA is TGTGCCAGCAGCGACGAATGGGGCAGGCTGTTCTTC.

The chain employs TRBV4-1 and TRBJ1-1; 9 nucleotides match TRBD1. CDR3 length: 18 amino acids. The V segment lost 0 bases and the J segment 4 bases; nucleotides outside the gene matches: 12. CDR1 is MGHRA and CDR2 is YSYEKL in the germline V gene. The CDR3 sequence: CASSQDRGTGHGSTEAFF. Here the CDR3 DNA reads TGCGCCAGCAGCCAAGATAGGGGGACAGGGCATGGGAGCACTGAAGCTTTCTTT.

J is TRBJ2-2 and V is TRBV4-2; D gene unclear. The V gene's germline CDR1 is LGHNA and CDR2 YNFKEQ. The CDR3 contains 15 residues. V lost 0 bases and J 8 bases, leaving 13 bases between the germline ends. The CDR3 region has the DNA TGTGCCAGCAGCCAAGAATCACAAGTGCAAGGGGAGCTGTTTTTT. As protein: CASSQESQVQGELFF.

The rearrangement links TRBV6-6 to TRBJ2-1; D is unresolved. Trimming shortened V by 6 bases and J by 16 bases, and 16 bases separated the two germline ends. Germline CDR1 reads MNHNY; CDR2 reads SVGAGI (reference sequence). CDR3 length: 11 residues. The CDR3 DNA is TGTGCCAGCAGGTGGGCGCCCTTGCAATTCTTC. Amino acid sequence: CASRWAPLQFF.

This clone was seen once. This chain joins TRBV29-1 and TRBJ2-2; a weak D match, TRBD1 (5 bases). CDR3 length: 12 amino acids. Trimming left V 6 bases short and J 2 bases short, with 7 bases between. Germline-derived CDR1 and CDR2 are SQVTM and ANQGSEA. CDR3 DNA: TGCAGCGTACAGGAAAACACCGGGGAGCTGTTTTTT. Its translation is CSVQENTGELFF.

This clone was seen a few times. One junction end disagrees with the germline gene, perhaps due to a read error. This rearrangement joins TRBV4-1 to TRBJ1-2; no clear D. Per germline, CDR1 MGHRA and CDR2 YSYEKL. This CDR3 is 13 amino acids long. The chain's CDR3 is CASSQEGRELSSF. DNA of the CDR3: TGCGCCAGCAGCCAAGAAGGACGTGAGCTATCCTCCTTC.

This chain joins TRBV25-1 and TRBJ1-4; D remains ambiguous. CDR1 is MGHDK, CDR2 SYGVNS, per germline. This CDR3 spans 15 amino acids. Trimming left V 2 bases short and J 2 bases short, with 9 bases between. CDR3 nucleotides: TGTGCCAGCAGTGAAATAAGCGGGACTAATGAAAAACTGTTTTTT. Amino acids: CASSEISGTNEKLFF.

V is TRBV5-1 and J is TRBJ2-7; D is undetermined. V lost 0 bases and J 4 bases, leaving 8 bases between the germline ends. In germline, CDR1 is SGHRS, CDR2 YFSETQ. This CDR3 is built from 13 residues. The CDR3 coding sequence is TGCGCCAGCAGCTTGGCCCCGGGTTACGAGCAGTACTTC. It specifies CASSLAPGYEQYF.

V and J are TRBV5-1 and TRBJ2-7; D possibly corresponds to TRBD2 (7 bases). V was pared by 4 bases and J by 5 bases, with 10 bases between. This CDR3 is 12 amino acids long. Per the germline V gene, CDR1 is SGHRS and CDR2 is YFSETQ. Here the CDR3 DNA reads TGCGCCAGCAGCCTAGGGGGGGACGAGCAGTACTTC. It codes for CASSLGGDEQYF.

This sequence joins TRBV4-1 and TRBJ2-1, with TRBD2 as a possible D gene (6 bases). CDR1 is MGHRA and CDR2 is YSYEKL in the germline V gene. With 4 bases removed from V and 6 bases from J, the gap between germline ends came to 16 bases. The CDR3 has 15 amino acids. CDR3 DNA sequence: TGCGCCAGCAGCCCTTCGGGGGTCGTTGGCAATGAGCAGTTCTTC. As protein: CASSPSGVVGNEQFF.